This TCR beta chain is from a study of regulatory T cells in long-lasting Graves disease. As to time point: newly diagnosed GD, antithyroid drugs for less than 3 months. Extracted RNA from PBMCs served as the source of the TCR library. For TCR beta, libraries came from iRepertoire HTBI primers and Arm-PCR of CDR3 regions. Authors' processing steps: Samples jointly harbored 60 or so TRBV and 14 TRBJ segments. TCRdb fed the multiplex PCR reads into MiXCR, producing one record per CDR3 protein. TCRdb, not the original authors, processed these V and J calls. This table has 350,000 to 550,000 distinct CDR3 sequences, roughly 17% appearing once. The CDR3 runs 13 residues. V lost 5 bases and J 6 bases, leaving 13 bases between the germline ends. The germline V gene has CDR1 SGHDT and CDR2 YYEEEE. The same sample was also studied in work on T cells in Graves' hyperthyroidism and ophthalmopathy. That source adds: A model using 13 V-J features told ophthalmopathy apart from stable hyperthyroidism. It was a median around 6 months before onset that the model predicted ophthalmopathy.

This sequence was found in a woman between 18 and 29 years old with Graves disease. The V and J genes are TRBV5-6 and TRBJ2-3; no clear D. The sample here was peripheral blood mononuclear cells (PBMCs), taken at new diagnosis, from a patient treated with antithyroid drugs. CDR3 amino acids: CASRPADLDTQYF. CDR3 DNA: TGTGCCAGCAGGCCCGCCGACCTGGATACGCAGTATTTT.